This TCR beta chain was identified in a study of shared clonotypes between healthy human individuals. Study results and limitations: Rarefaction curves obtained for sorted subsets showed sequencing incomplete despite large depth.

Sequenced by immunoSEQ multiplex PCR; TCRdb stores in-frame clones only, minus some. Here the sample spans approximately 1,000,000 clones, roughly 74% being singletons. In regard to this clone: Antigen: not known.

Material for sequencing was memory CD4+ T cells from PBMCs. The subset denotes: CD45RA-negative fraction. The receptor was isolated from a man between 18 and 29 years old in good health. Some clones in this sample may be carry-over from other donors' samples.

CDR3 amino acids: CASTVTTNTGELFF. The CDR3 DNA reads TGTGCCAGCACTGTGACTACGAACACCGGGGAGCTGTTTTTT. The V call is TRBV11-2, the J call TRBJ2-2, with D possibly TRBD2 on 5 matching bases. Between the trimmed V and J ends, which lost 7 bases and 0 bases, there was a span of 9 bases. CDR1 is SGHAT, CDR2 FQNNGV, per germline. This CDR3 region has 14 residues. Full variable domain (missing parts from reference TRBV11-2 and TRBJ2-2): EAGVAQSPRYKIIEKRQSVAFWCNPISGHATLYWYQQILGQGPKLLIQFQNNGVVDDSQLPKDRFSAERLKGVDSTLKIQPAKLEDSAVYLCASTVTTNTGELFFGEGSRLTVL.